The 8 T cell receptor beta chains below all came from one sample that was sequenced in a study of blood T cell repertoires in COVID-19. Clones were sequenced by immunoSEQ multiplex PCR, and TCRdb holds only the in-frame ones, with some missing. The table lists about 160,000 clones, 82% of them singletons, with roughly a tenth in the top ten. Input material: peripheral blood. These TCRs come from a woman older than 75 with active or convalescent COVID-19.

V and J are TRBV28 and TRBJ1-1; 8 bases agree with TRBD1. CDR1 MDHEN and CDR2 SYDVKM come from the germline V gene. V lost 6 bases, J lost 5 bases, and 5 bases stayed unmatched. The CDR3 has 13 amino acids. CDR3 sequence: CASRDRVWTEAFF. In DNA, the CDR3 is TGTGCCAGCAGGGACAGGGTCTGGACTGAAGCTTTCTTT.

This clone is a singleton in its sample. This chain joins TRBV19 and TRBJ1-5, with D possibly matching TRBD1 (6 bases). The CDR3 spans 15 residues. Germline V gene sequence: CDR1 LNHDA, CDR2 SQIVND (reference sequence). Trimming pared 6 bases from V and 2 bases from J, leaving 14 bases between. CDR3 DNA sequence: TGTGCCAGTAGCATACAGGGAAAGGGCAATCAGCCCCAGCATTTT. The encoded protein is CASSIQGKGNQPQHF.

The chain recombines TRBV4-2 with TRBJ2-1, with D perhaps TRBD2 (5 bases). Germline-derived CDR1 and CDR2 are LGHNA and YNFKEQ. The length of the CDR3 is 16 residues. Trimming stripped 1 base from V and 4 bases from J, with 14 bases between. This CDR3 is CASSQAQAAAYNEQFF. For the CDR3, the DNA is TGTGCCAGCAGCCAAGCGCAAGCGGCCGCGTACAATGAGCAGTTCTTC.

The rearrangement uses TRBV2 and TRBJ1-2; 8 nucleotides agree with TRBD1. V lost 6 bases to trimming and J lost 8 bases; unmatched junction nucleotides: 11. The CDR3 sequence is 14 residues long. Germline lookup yields CDR1 SNHLY and CDR2 FYNNEI. This chain's CDR3 is CASRGGQVARGYTF. In DNA form, the CDR3 reads TGTGCCAGCAGGGGGGGACAGGTAGCACGGGGCTACACCTTC.

The chain uses TRBV15 and TRBJ2-3; D remains ambiguous. Deletions cut 1 base from V and 0 bases from J, with 8 bases between. CDR1 and CDR2 (germline): LNHNV, YYDKDF (reference sequence). The CDR3 is made up of 15 amino acids. Written as DNA, the CDR3 is TGTGCCACCAGCAGAGCGGCGGATAGCACAGATACGCAGTATTTT. Its translation is CATSRAADSTDTQYF.

The rearrangement joins TRBV18 to TRBJ2-7; 8 nucleotides line up with TRBD2. Germline V gene lookup returns CDR1 KGHSH and CDR2 LQKENI. The CDR3 has 15 residues. V trimming: 3 bases; J trimming: 3 bases; junction bases outside the gene matches: 7. This CDR3 is CASSPREGVGYEQYF. CDR3 nucleotides: TGTGCCAGCTCACCTCGGGAGGGGGTGGGCTACGAGCAGTACTTC.

The rearrangement uses TRBV5-6 and TRBJ1-5; D unclear. The length of the CDR3 is 15 residues. The V end lost 0 bases, the J end lost 0 bases, and 7 bases lay between the germline ends. Germline values: CDR1 SGHDT, CDR2 YYEEEE. The CDR3 bases are TGTGCCAGCAGCTTGGGGTACTCTAGCAATCAGCCCCAGCATTTT. The encoded protein is CASSLGYSSNQPQHF.

A note on this clone: Other DNA sequences from this sample encode an identical CDR3 as well. The chain couples TRBV25-1 to TRBJ1-5; D remains ambiguous. The germline V and J ends were trimmed by 3 bases and 0 bases, with 6 bases remaining between them. This CDR3 has 14 amino acids. The germline gives CDR1 MGHDK, CDR2 SYGVNS. This CDR3 is CASSEAGSNQPQHF. In nucleotides, the CDR3 is TGTGCCAGCAGTGAGGCAGGTAGCAATCAGCCCCAGCATTTT.